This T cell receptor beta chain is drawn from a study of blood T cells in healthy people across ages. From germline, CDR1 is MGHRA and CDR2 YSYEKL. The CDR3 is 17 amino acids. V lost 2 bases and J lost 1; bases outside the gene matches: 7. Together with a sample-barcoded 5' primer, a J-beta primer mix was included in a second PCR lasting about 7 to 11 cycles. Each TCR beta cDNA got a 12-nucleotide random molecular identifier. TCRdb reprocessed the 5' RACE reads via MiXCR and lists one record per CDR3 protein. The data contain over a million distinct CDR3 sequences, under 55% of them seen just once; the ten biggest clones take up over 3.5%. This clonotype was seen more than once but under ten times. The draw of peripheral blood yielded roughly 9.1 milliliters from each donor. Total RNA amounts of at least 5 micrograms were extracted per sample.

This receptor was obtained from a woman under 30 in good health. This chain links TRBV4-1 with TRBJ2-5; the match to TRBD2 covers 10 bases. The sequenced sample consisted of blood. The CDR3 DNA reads TGCGCCAGCAGCCAACCGATAGCGGGGGGTTCCCAAGAGACCCAGTACTTC. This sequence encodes CASSQPIAGGSQETQYF.